Below are 18 T cell receptor beta chains sequenced from a single sample in a study of cytomegalovirus exposure and HLA in healthy donors. Researchers ran the PCR with 60 Vbeta and 13 Jbeta primers. Measured with immunoSEQ multiplex PCR; TCRdb has only the in-frame clones, and not every one. This sample has over 120,000 clones, with about 84% found just once. Sequencing was carried out using PBMCs. The receptors shown here come from a young woman in good health and CMV-seropositive.

The genes are TRBV9 and TRBJ1-1, with 8 bases matching TRBD1. This CDR3 is 15 amino acids long. The germline gives CDR1 SGDLS, CDR2 YYNGEE. The ends lost 4 bases at V and 1 base at J; junction bases unmatched: 6. The CDR3 sequence is CASSPRGRANTEAFF. Here the CDR3 DNA reads TGTGCCAGCAGCCCCAGGGGGCGAGCGAACACTGAAGCTTTCTTT.

The gene calls are TRBV6-4 and TRBJ2-1, with 14 bases identical to TRBD2. Trimming took 6 bases from V and 9 from J; bases not matched to a gene: 7. Germline-derived CDR1 and CDR2 are MRHNA and SNTAGT. The CDR3 covers 15 residues. The CDR3 sequence is CASSVTSGGAGEQFF. The CDR3 nucleotides read TGTGCCAGCAGCGTGACTAGCGGGGGGGCAGGTGAGCAGTTCTTC.

The chain links TRBV6-1 to TRBJ2-5, with 7 bases identical to TRBD1. Germline V gives CDR1 MNHNS, CDR2 SASEGT. Unmatched junction bases numbered 3, after V lost 6 bases and J lost 2 bases. The CDR3 runs to 13 residues. The CDR3 sequence is CASSRDRQETQYF. In nucleotides, the CDR3 is TGTGCCAGCAGCCGGGACAGACAAGAGACCCAGTACTTC.

J is TRBJ2-7 and V is TRBV10-1; possibly TRBD1 for D (5 bases). V lost 0 bases and J lost 3, with 15 bases in between. The CDR3 spans 16 residues. Germline CDR1 and CDR2: WNHNN and SYGVQD (reference sequence). The DNA of the CDR3 is TGCGCCAGCAGTGAGTCTGTAGAAGGGGTCGGCTACGAGCAGTACTTC. Its translation: CASSESVEGVGYEQYF.

The chain combines TRBV27 with TRBJ2-3, with 7 bases identical to TRBD2. There are 15 residues in the CDR3. Unmatched junction bases numbered 8, after V lost 5 bases and J lost 3 bases. Germline CDR1 is MNHEY and CDR2 is SMNVEV (reference sequence). The CDR3 is CASSPNGGWTDTQYF. CDR3 DNA: TGTGCCAGCAGTCCAAACGGGGGGTGGACAGATACGCAGTATTTT.

V and J are TRBV7-7 and TRBJ2-3; weak D call: TRBD1 (6 bases). This CDR3 has 15 amino acids. Looked up from germline, CDR1 is SSHAT and CDR2 is FNYEAQ (reference sequence). V was cut by 1 base and J by 6 bases, with 14 bases left in between. The CDR3 bases are TGTGCCAGCAGCTTAGTTGGCGGAACAGGGGATACGCAGTATTTT. Translated: CASSLVGGTGDTQYF.

This clone appeared once. The CDR3 DNA reads as TGTGCCAGCAGTGAAAGCCTGGCGGGGGCTCCCGAGCAGTTCTTC. Translation: CASSESLAGAPEQFF. The rearrangement links TRBV2 to TRBJ2-1; possibly TRBD2 for D (7 bases). Germline CDR1 SNHLY, CDR2 FYNNEI. The ends were cut back, 2 bases at V and 10 bases at J, with 18 bases in the middle. The CDR3 has 15 residues. The entire variable domain, with the rest obtained from reference TRBV2 and TRBJ2-1, is as follows: EPEVTQTPSHQVTQMGQEVILRCVPISNHLYFYWYRQILGQKVEFLVSFYNNEISEKSEIFDDQFSVERPDGSNFTLKIRSTKLEDSAMYFCASSESLAGAPEQFFGPGTRLTVL.

V and J are TRBV27 and TRBJ2-7; tentative D call: TRBD1 (6 bases). Germline CDR1 is MNHEY and CDR2 is SMNVEV (reference sequence). The CDR3 loop spans 16 amino acids. The germline V and J ends were trimmed by 5 bases and 3 bases, with 20 bases remaining between them. Here the CDR3 DNA reads TGTGCCAGCAGTCTCCAGGCTGGGACATCTTTCTACGAGCAGTACTTC. It translates to CASSLQAGTSFYEQYF.

This sequence joins TRBV29-1 and TRBJ2-7, with D possibly being TRBD2 (7 bases). Trimming took off 1 base at V and 3 bases at J, with 22 bases between the two ends. CDR3 length equals 17 residues. Germline assignment: CDR1 SQVTM and CDR2 ANQGSEA. This CDR3 reads CSVEGISRGGSDYEQYF. CDR3 bases: TGCAGCGTTGAAGGTATCTCTAGGGGGGGATCCGACTACGAGCAGTACTTC.

This clone was seen only a few times. The chain is built from TRBV27 and TRBJ2-7; TRBD2 matches 9 bases. Germline V CDR1 and CDR2: MNHEY, SMNVEV (reference sequence). The CDR3 runs 15 residues. Trimming took 10 bases from V and 0 from J; bases not matched to a gene: 10. The CDR3 spells CATSRASGVSYEQYF. The CDR3 nucleotides are TGTGCCACCTCTCGGGCTAGCGGGGTCTCCTACGAGCAGTACTTC.

The chain uses TRBV30 and TRBJ1-5; D may be TRBD1 (6 bases). Trimming shortened V by 2 bases and J by 1 base, and 12 bases separated the two germline ends. The germline CDR1 and CDR2 sequences are GTSNPN and SVGIG (reference sequence). This CDR3 spans 15 amino acids. The CDR3 DNA is TGTGCCTGGAGTCGACAGGTGGAAAGCAATCAGCCCCAGCATTTT. Translated, it gives CAWSRQVESNQPQHF.

The chain recombines TRBV6-1 with TRBJ1-4; possibly TRBD1 for D (6 bases). The germline V gene encodes CDR1 MNHNS and CDR2 SASEGT. Deletions cut 7 bases from V and 0 bases from J, with 12 bases between. There are 15 residues in the CDR3. CDR3 sequence reads: CASTRRQATNEKLFF. CDR3 bases: TGTGCCAGCACTCGAAGACAGGCAACTAATGAAAAACTGTTTTTT.

Here the CDR3 reads CASSSPTGVAKNSPLHF. In DNA form, the CDR3 reads TGTGCCAGCAGCTCCCCGACAGGGGTCGCGAAGAATTCACCCCTCCACTTT. The rearrangement uses TRBV5-8 and TRBJ1-6; 8 bases agree with TRBD1. The CDR3 loop spans 17 amino acids. Germline V gene sequence: CDR1 SGHTS, CDR2 YDEGEE. V gave up 3 bases and J gave up 7 bases; unmatched junction bases: 12.

The J gene is TRBJ2-5, the V gene TRBV5-1; TRBD1 is a possible D gene (5 bases). The CDR3 is made up of 20 amino acids. Trimming shortened V by 3 bases and J by 4 bases, and 31 bases separated the two germline ends. CDR1 and CDR2 (germline): SGHRS, YFSETQ. The CDR3 reads CASSSLGALERQRRVETQYF. The CDR3 DNA reads as TGCGCCAGCAGCTCGTTAGGGGCTTTAGAAAGGCAGCGCAGGGTAGAGACCCAGTACTTC.

This sequence joins TRBV19 and TRBJ1-2, with 7 bases lining up with TRBD1. Germline V gives CDR1 LNHDA, CDR2 SQIVND (reference sequence). This CDR3 comprises 14 residues. V was clipped by 4 bases and J by 5 bases; unmatched bases: 7. The CDR3 loop is CASSNWDRTYGYTF. DNA for the CDR3: TGTGCCAGTAGTAACTGGGACAGAACGTATGGCTACACCTTC.

The rearrangement joins TRBV7-2 to TRBJ1-5; a weak D match, TRBD1 (6 bases). In germline, CDR1 is SGHTA, CDR2 FQGNSA. The CDR3 extends over 15 amino acids. Trimming removed 4 bases from V and 4 bases from J, with 14 bases in between. The CDR3 DNA is TGTGCCAGCAGCTGGAGAACCACAGGGAATCAGCCCCAGCATTTT. Amino acids: CASSWRTTGNQPQHF.

This clone came up once. The chain links TRBV5-1 to TRBJ1-5; tentative D call: TRBD1 (5 bases). CDR3 size: 15 residues. Trimming removed 0 bases from V and 4 bases from J, with 11 bases in between. CDR1 and CDR2 from the germline V gene are SGHRS and YFSETQ. The DNA of the CDR3 is TGCGCCAGCAGCTTGGCAGGGACTTTAAATCAGCCCCAGCATTTT. Translating it yields CASSLAGTLNQPQHF.

The CDR3 region has the DNA TGCGCCAGCAGCTTCGGGGGGGAACAAGAGACCCAGTACTTC. As protein: CASSFGGEQETQYF. The chain is built from TRBV5-1 and TRBJ2-5; 8 bases are shared with TRBD2. Trimming took 2 bases from V and 2 from J; bases not matched to a gene: 2. The CDR3 contains 14 residues. The germline CDR1 and CDR2 sequences are SGHRS and YFSETQ. The whole variable domain, filled in from reference TRBV5-1 and TRBJ2-5, reads KAGVTQTPRYLIKTRGQQVTLSCSPISGHRSVSWYQQTPGQGLQFLFEYFSETQRNKGNFPGRFSGRQFSNSRSEMNVSTLELGDSALYLCASSFGGEQETQYFGPGTRLLVL.